The 9 T cell receptor beta chains presented below share a single source sample, sequenced in a study of T cell responses to AZD1222 COVID-19 vaccine. Measured with immunoSEQ multiplex PCR; TCRdb has only the in-frame clones, and not every one. This table holds 150,000 to 200,000 clones, almost 90% found once. The specimen was peripheral blood, collected 28 days after the second AZD1222 dose. The source is an adult who received the AZD1222 COVID-19 vaccine.

Only one count was recorded for this clone. V is TRBV5-6 and J is TRBJ2-5; 10 bases are a match to TRBD1. The CDR3 runs to 15 residues. Looked up from germline, CDR1 is SGHDT and CDR2 is YYEEEE. V trimming: 4 bases; J trimming: 4 bases; junction bases outside the gene matches: 7. In nucleotides, the CDR3 is TGTGCCAGCAGCCCGGGACAGGGGCCGGGAGAGACCCAGTACTTC. Residues: CASSPGQGPGETQYF.

The chain links TRBV7-8 to TRBJ1-2; 7 positions agree with TRBD1. The CDR3 contains 15 residues. V lost 0 bases, J lost 2 bases, and 3 bases stayed unmatched. CDR1 SGHVS and CDR2 FQNEAQ come from the germline V gene. CDR3 nucleotide sequence: TGTGCCAGCAGCTTAGCCTTACAGGGGAACTATGGCTACACCTTC. Its protein product is CASSLALQGNYGYTF.

The J gene is TRBJ2-2, the V gene TRBV19; 7 bases match TRBD1. This CDR3 has 17 residues. Trimming cost V 2 bases and J 4 bases; bases outside gene matches: 10. Germline CDR1 and CDR2: LNHDA and SQIVND (reference sequence). CDR3 DNA: TGTGCCAGTAGTATATATGGGACGACAGGGCCCACCGGGGAGCTGTTTTTT. Protein sequence: CASSIYGTTGPTGELFF. The full variable domain, with the rest looked up from reference TRBV19 and TRBJ2-2, is DGGITQSPKYLFRKEGQNVTLSCEQNLNHDAMYWYRQDPGQGLRLIYYSQIVNDFQKGDIAEGYSVSREKKESFPLTVTSAQKNPTAFYLCASSIYGTTGPTGELFFGEGSRLTVL.

The chain employs TRBV6-1 and TRBJ1-3; D is unresolved. There are 16 residues in the CDR3. The V and J ends lost 3 bases and 0 bases respectively, with 12 bases between them. The germline V gene has CDR1 MNHNS and CDR2 SASEGT. For the CDR3, the DNA is TGTGCCAGCAGTGACCATTTTAGTTTCTCTGGAAACACCATATATTTT. Amino acids: CASSDHFSFSGNTIYF.

The chain combines TRBV5-4 with TRBJ2-1; no reliable D call. The CDR3 has 15 amino acids. Between the trimmed V and J ends, which lost 1 base and 1 base, there was a span of 9 bases. The germline gives CDR1 SGHNT, CDR2 YYREEE (reference sequence). CDR3 nucleotides: TGTGCCAGCAGCTTGTTGCCCCCTTCCTACAATGAGCAGTTCTTC. Encoded protein: CASSLLPPSYNEQFF.

The genes are TRBV6-1 and TRBJ1-5; 12 nucleotides line up with TRBD1. The CDR3 loop spans 20 amino acids. With V trimmed by 4 bases and J by 2 bases, 15 bases remained unmatched. In germline, CDR1 is MNHNS, CDR2 SASEGT. CDR3 residues: CASSGLSPGQGARGNQPQHF. CDR3 nucleotides: TGTGCCAGCAGTGGCCTATCACCGGGACAGGGGGCGCGGGGCAATCAGCCCCAGCATTTT.

DNA for the CDR3: TGTGCCAGCAGCCCCGCCGGGACAGGGAGCTATGGCTACACCTTC. Protein: CASSPAGTGSYGYTF. This chain uses TRBV6-5 with TRBJ1-2, with 9 bases that match TRBD1. Looked up from germline, CDR1 is MNHEY and CDR2 is SVGAGI. This CDR3 region has 15 residues. V dropped 6 bases and J dropped 4; count of bases not matched to a gene: 9.

V and J are TRBV5-1 and TRBJ2-2; TRBD1 matches at 9 bases. Germline CDR1 is SGHRS and CDR2 is YFSETQ. This CDR3 spans 17 amino acids. The V segment lost 4 bases and the J segment 5 bases; nucleotides outside the gene matches: 12. In nucleotides, the CDR3 is TGCGCCAGCAGCACACAACCACCGGGACAGGGAACCGGGGAGCTGTTTTTT. The encoded protein is CASSTQPPGQGTGELFF.

V usage is TRBV5-5 and J usage is TRBJ1-1; 9 bases are shared with TRBD1. Germline lookup yields CDR1 SGHKS and CDR2 YYEKEE (reference sequence). V was clipped by 6 bases and J by 4 bases; unmatched bases: 4. The CDR3 consists of 13 residues. The CDR3, as DNA: TGTGCCAGCACCATGACAGGGGGCACTGAAGCTTTCTTT. This codes for CASTMTGGTEAFF.